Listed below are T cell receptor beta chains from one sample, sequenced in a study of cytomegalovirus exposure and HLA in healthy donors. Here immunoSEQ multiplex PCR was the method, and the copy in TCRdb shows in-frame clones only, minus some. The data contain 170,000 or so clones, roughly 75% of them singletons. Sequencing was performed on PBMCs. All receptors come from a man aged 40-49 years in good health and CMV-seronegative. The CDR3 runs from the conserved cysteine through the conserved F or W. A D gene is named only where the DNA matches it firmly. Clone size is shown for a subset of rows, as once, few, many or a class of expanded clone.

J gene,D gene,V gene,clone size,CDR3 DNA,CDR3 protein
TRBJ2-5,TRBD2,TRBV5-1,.,TGCGCCAGCAGCCGGCAACTAGCGGGAGGTGGTGAGACCCAGTACTTC,CASSRQLAGGGETQYF
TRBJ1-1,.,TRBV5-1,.,TGCGCCAGCAAAGTGTGGGGAGGATTCGACACTGAAGCTTTCTTT,CASKVWGGFDTEAFF
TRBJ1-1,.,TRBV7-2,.,TGTGCCAGCAGCTTTTACAGGGCGGACACTGAAGCTTTCTTT,CASSFYRADTEAFF
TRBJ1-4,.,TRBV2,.,TGTGCCAGCAACAGACCACAGCTGGAAAAACTGTTTTTT,CASNRPQLEKLFF
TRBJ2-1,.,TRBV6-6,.,TGTGCCAGCAGTTGGGACATCAGCTCCTACAATGAGCAGTTCTTC,CASSWDISSYNEQFF
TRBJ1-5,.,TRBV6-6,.,TGTGCCAGCAGTTGGGAGGAGGGCAATCAGCCCCAGCATTTT,CASSWEEGNQPQHF
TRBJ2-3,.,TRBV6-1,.,TGTGCCAGCAGTGAATGGACTGGAAGCACAGATACGCAGTATTTT,CASSEWTGSTDTQYF
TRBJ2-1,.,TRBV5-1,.,TGCGCCAGCAGCTTGGGTGGGCGTTTTACCTACAATGAGCAGTTCTTC,CASSLGGRFTYNEQFF
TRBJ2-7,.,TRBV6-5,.,TGTGCCAGCTCCAAAGACAGCTCCTACGAGCAGTACTTC,CASSKDSSYEQYF
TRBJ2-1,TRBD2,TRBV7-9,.,TGTGCCAGCAGCTGGGGACTAGCTATGGATGAGCAGTTCTTC,CASSWGLAMDEQFF
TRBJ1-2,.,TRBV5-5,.,TGTGCCAGCAGCGCACACCCAGGGGCTAACTATGGCTACACCTTC,CASSAHPGANYGYTF
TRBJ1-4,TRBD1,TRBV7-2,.,TGTGCCAGCAGCCCTCAGACAGGGTCGGTTGAAAAACTGTTTTTT,CASSPQTGSVEKLFF
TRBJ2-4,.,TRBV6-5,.,TGTGCCAGCAGCCGTAGTAACAGGAGGGTTCAGTACTTC,CASSRSNRRVQYF
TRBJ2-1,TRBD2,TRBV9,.,TGTGCCAGCAGCGTTATAGCGGGGGGCTACAATGAGCAGTTCTTC,CASSVIAGGYNEQFF
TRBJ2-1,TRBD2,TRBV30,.,TGTGCCTGCCCCCGGGAGGGAGGGGATGAGCAGTTCTTC,CACPREGGDEQFF
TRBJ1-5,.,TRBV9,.,TGTGCCAGCAGCTCCTTGCCGGGGGATCAGCCCCAGCATTTT,CASSSLPGDQPQHF
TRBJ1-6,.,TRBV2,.,TGTGCCAGCAGTGTAAACAGGGCAAGGGGTTCACCCCTCCACTTT,CASSVNRARGSPLHF
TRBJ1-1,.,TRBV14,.,TGTGCCAGCAGCCAAGGGCGGATGAACACTGAAGCTTTCTTT,CASSQGRMNTEAFF
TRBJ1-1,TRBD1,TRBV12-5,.,TGTGCTAGTGGTTTGGGGACAGGCTGGAACACTGAAGCTTTCTTT,CASGLGTGWNTEAFF
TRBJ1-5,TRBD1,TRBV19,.,TGTGCCAGCCAATTGGGACAGGCACAACAGCCCCAGCATTTT,CASQLGQAQQPQHF
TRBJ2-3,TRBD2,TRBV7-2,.,TGTGCCAGCAGCTTAGTTAGCCTAGCGGGGGGGCCGACAGATACGCAGTATTTT,CASSLVSLAGGPTDTQYF
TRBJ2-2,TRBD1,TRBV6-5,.,TGTGCCAGCAGTCAGAGAACAGGGGACACCGGGGAGCTGTTTTTT,CASSQRTGDTGELFF
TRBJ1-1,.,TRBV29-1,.,TGCAGCGTTGTACGAGGGTCGGCCACTGAAGCTTTCTTT,CSVVRGSATEAFF
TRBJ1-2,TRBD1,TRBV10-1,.,TGCGCCAGCCCCAGGGACAGTCGAATTAACTATGGCTACACCTTC,CASPRDSRINYGYTF
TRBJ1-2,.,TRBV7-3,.,TGTGCCAGCAGCCCGGACAGCAACTATGGCTACACCTTC,CASSPDSNYGYTF
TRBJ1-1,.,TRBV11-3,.,TGTGCCAGCAGCTTAGATTACGGACAGCAAATGAACACTGAAGCTTTCTTT,CASSLDYGQQMNTEAFF
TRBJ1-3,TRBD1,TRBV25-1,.,TGTGCCAGCAGTGAAAGGGACAGCGGAAACACCATATATTTT,CASSERDSGNTIYF
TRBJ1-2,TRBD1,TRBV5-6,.,TGTGCCAGCAGCCCAAACCGCGGGACAGGCTATGGCTACACCTTC,CASSPNRGTGYGYTF
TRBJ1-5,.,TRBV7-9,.,TGTGCCAGCAGCTTTAACGGGAGGAAGCCCCAGCATTTT,CASSFNGRKPQHF
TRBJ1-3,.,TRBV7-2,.,TGTGCCAGCAGCTTAGGTCCAGGAACCTTATCTGGAAACACCATATATTTT,CASSLGPGTLSGNTIYF
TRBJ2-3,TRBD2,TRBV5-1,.,TGCGCCAGCAGCTTTAGGACTAGCGGGGGGGCAGATACGCAGTATTTT,CASSFRTSGGADTQYF
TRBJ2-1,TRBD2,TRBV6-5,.,TGTGCCACCAAAGGGGTAGCGGGAGCAAATGAGCAGTTCTTC,CATKGVAGANEQFF
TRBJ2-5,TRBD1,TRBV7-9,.,TGTGCCAGCAGCTCGGACAGGAAACAAGAGACCCAGTACTTC,CASSSDRKQETQYF
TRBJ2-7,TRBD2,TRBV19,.,TGTGCCAGTAGTATAGGGGGTACGGGACTAGCGATCGAGCAGTACTTC,CASSIGGTGLAIEQYF
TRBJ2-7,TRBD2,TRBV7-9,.,TGTGCCAGCAGCCTAGCGGAGGAGTACGAGCAGTACTTC,CASSLAEEYEQYF
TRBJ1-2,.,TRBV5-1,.,TGCGCCACCCGGGACACAGCTAACTATGGCTACACCTTC,CATRDTANYGYTF
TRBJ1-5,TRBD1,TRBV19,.,TGTGCCAGTAGTGCGGGACAGGGGAATCAGCCCCAGCATTTT,CASSAGQGNQPQHF
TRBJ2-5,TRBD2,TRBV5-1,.,TGCGCCAGCAGCTTCCTCGGGACTATAGAAGAGACCCAGTACTTC,CASSFLGTIEETQYF
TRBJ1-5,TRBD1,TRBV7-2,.,TGTGCCAGCAGCTTAGCGACAGGGTTGAATCAGCCCCAGCATTTT,CASSLATGLNQPQHF
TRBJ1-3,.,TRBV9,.,TGTGCCAGCAGCGTAGGAGGAGGGGCCGACTTAAACTCTGGAAACACCATATATTTT,CASSVGGGADLNSGNTIYF
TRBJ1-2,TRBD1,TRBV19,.,TGTGCCAGTAGTCCTACGGACAGGATCTATGGCTACACCTTC,CASSPTDRIYGYTF
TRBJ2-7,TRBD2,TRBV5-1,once,TGCGCCAGCAGCTTGCCTAGCGGGGGGACAACGTTCTACGAGCAGTACTTT,CASSLPSGGTTFYEQYF
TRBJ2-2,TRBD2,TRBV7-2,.,TGTGCCAGCAGCTTAGGCGGGAGGGCTACCGGGGAGCTGTTTTTT,CASSLGGRATGELFF
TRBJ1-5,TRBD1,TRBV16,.,TGTGCCAGCAGCCAATCTGACAGGGGGAGCAATCAGCCCCAGCATTTT,CASSQSDRGSNQPQHF
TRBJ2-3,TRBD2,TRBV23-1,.,TGCGCCAGCAGCCTACCCGGGGGGTCAGATACGCAGTATTTT,CASSLPGGSDTQYF
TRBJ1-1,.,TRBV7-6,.,TGTGCCAGCAGCTTAGCGTATGTCACTGAAGCTTTCTTT,CASSLAYVTEAFF
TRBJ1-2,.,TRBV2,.,TGTGCCAGCAGGACGGAGCGGTCGGTTGGCTACACCTTC,CASRTERSVGYTF
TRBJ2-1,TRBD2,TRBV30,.,TGTGCCTGGACGGGCGGGAGGGAGATGACCTACAATGAGCAGTTCTTC,CAWTGGREMTYNEQFF
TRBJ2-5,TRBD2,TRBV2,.,TGTGCCAGCAGTGTTCGGGGTGGCGGGAGGGGCGAGACCCAGTACTTC,CASSVRGGGRGETQYF
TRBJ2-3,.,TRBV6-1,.,TGTGCCAGCAGATACGCCGGGGATAGCCCCAATACGCAGTATTTT,CASRYAGDSPNTQYF
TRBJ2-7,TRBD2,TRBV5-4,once,TGTGCCAGCAGCTTGTCGGGAGGGCCGGCCGAGCAGTACTTC,CASSLSGGPAEQYF
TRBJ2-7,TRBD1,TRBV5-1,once,TGCGCCAGCAGCCCGCCTTTAACAGGGGATCCCCTCGAGCAGTACTTC,CASSPPLTGDPLEQYF
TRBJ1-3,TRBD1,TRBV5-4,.,TGTGCCAGCAGCCCGGACAGGCTGACTGGAAACACCATATATTTT,CASSPDRLTGNTIYF